These 20 T cell receptor beta chains share one sample of origin, sequenced in a study of blood T cell repertoires in COVID-19. Using immunoSEQ multiplex PCR, the repertoire was profiled, and TCRdb retains in-frame clones only, with some absent. Of roughly 400,000 clones listed, about 90% were seen once; the top ten hold 0.55% to 0.75%. What was sequenced was PBMCs or T cells enriched from blood (not recorded which). These receptors came from a man between 18 and 35 years old who had recovered from COVID-19.

The gene calls are TRBV13 and TRBJ2-7, with D perhaps matching TRBD1 (6 bases). This CDR3 contains 14 residues. Between the trimmed V and J ends, which lost 1 base and 4 bases, there was a span of 11 bases. The germline V gene encodes CDR1 PRHDT and CDR2 FYEKMQ (reference sequence). The CDR3: CASSLENRVYEQYF. In DNA form, the CDR3 reads TGTGCCAGCAGCTTAGAGAACAGGGTTTACGAGCAGTACTTC.

The V call is TRBV11-1, the J call TRBJ2-5; 15 bases map to TRBD2. The CDR3 sequence is 14 residues long. J was trimmed by 11 bases and V by 6 bases; bases with no gene match: 7. In germline, CDR1 is SGHAT, CDR2 FQDESV (reference sequence). The CDR3 reads CASSGGLAGGPQYF. In nucleotides, the CDR3 is TGTGCCAGCAGTGGCGGACTAGCGGGAGGGCCGCAGTACTTC.

The CDR3: CASSFQGGYEQYF. CDR3 nucleotides: TGTGCCAGCAGCTTCCAGGGTGGGTACGAGCAGTACTTC. The V gene is TRBV7-2, the J gene TRBJ2-7; the D gene is possibly TRBD1 (5 bases). Deletions cut 3 bases from V and 4 bases from J, with 10 bases between. This CDR3 is built from 13 residues. Germline lookup yields CDR1 SGHTA and CDR2 FQGNSA.

The genes are TRBV3-1 (or the pseudogene TRBV3-2) and TRBJ1-2; possibly TRBD1 for D (6 bases). CDR3 length: 15 amino acids. Germline values: CDR1 LGHDT, CDR2 YNNKEL (reference sequence). Trimming left V 0 bases short and J 5 bases short, with 13 bases between. CDR3 region: CASSQDLGGLYGYTF. The CDR3, as DNA: TGTGCCAGCAGCCAAGATTTAGGGGGACTATATGGCTACACCTTC.

V gene TRBV20-1 combines with J gene TRBJ1-2; D remains unclear. Germline V gene data show CDR1 as DFQATT and CDR2 as SNEGSKA (reference sequence). Trimming shortened V by 3 bases and J by 2 bases, and 10 bases separated the two germline ends. The CDR3 extends over 13 amino acids. DNA of the CDR3: TGCAGTGCTAGTGCAGAATTAAACTATGGCTACACCTTC. Protein product: CSASAELNYGYTF.

Here the CDR3 reads CAITVGQNTEAFF. In DNA form, the CDR3 reads TGTGCCATCACCGTAGGACAGAACACTGAAGCTTTCTTT. This chain connects TRBV10-3 to TRBJ1-1; a weak D match, TRBD1 (5 bases). Germline-derived CDR1 and CDR2 are ENHRY and SYGVKD. This CDR3 contains 13 residues. V lost 7 bases and J lost 1, with 10 bases in between.

The V gene is TRBV5-4, the J gene TRBJ2-2; TRBD1 aligns across 9 bases. This CDR3 has 13 amino acids. The V segment lost 3 bases and the J segment 6 bases; nucleotides outside the gene matches: 0. CDR1 is SGHNT and CDR2 is YYREEE in the germline V gene (reference sequence). The chain's CDR3 is CASSWTGAGELFF. CDR3 coding DNA: TGTGCCAGCAGCTGGACAGGGGCCGGGGAGCTGTTTTTT. Combining the CDR3 with reference TRBV5-4 and TRBJ2-2 gives the whole variable domain ETGVTQSPTHLIKTRGQQVTLRCSSQSGHNTVSWYQQALGQGPQFIFQYYREEENGRGNFPPRFSGLQFPNYSSELNVNALELDDSALYLCASSWTGAGELFFGEGSRLTVL.

About this clone itself: The sample carries other DNA sequences with the same CDR3. The V gene is TRBV5-1, the J gene TRBJ1-2; 8 bases are a match to TRBD1. Germline CDR1 SGHRS, CDR2 YFSETQ. This CDR3 has 13 amino acids. J gave up 4 bases and V 4 bases, and 3 bases lay outside the gene matches. As DNA, the CDR3 is TGCGCCAGCAGCAGCGGACAGGGCTATGGCTACACCTTC. This encodes CASSSGQGYGYTF.

The CDR3 DNA reads as TGTGCCAGCAGCCGCCGACAGGGCTATGGCTACACCTTC. It specifies CASSRRQGYGYTF. This chain connects TRBV6-5 to TRBJ1-2, with TRBD1 matching over 7 bases. The ends lost 6 bases at V and 4 bases at J; junction bases unmatched: 5. The CDR3 contains 13 residues. CDR1 is MNHEY and CDR2 is SVGAGI in the germline V gene.

Ten or more counts support this clone. The chain links TRBV7-8 to TRBJ2-5; maybe TRBD2 (6 bases). CDR3 length equals 16 residues. Trimming shortened V by 0 bases and J by 2 bases, and 13 bases separated the two germline ends. CDR1 is SGHVS and CDR2 is FQNEAQ in the germline V gene. The CDR3: CASSLALGAGQETQYF. Here the CDR3 DNA reads TGTGCCAGCAGCTTAGCTCTCGGGGCGGGACAAGAGACCCAGTACTTC.

The V and J genes are TRBV5-4 and TRBJ1-1; no clear D gene. Trimming pared 4 bases from V and 4 bases from J, leaving 14 bases between. CDR1 SGHNT and CDR2 YYREEE come from the germline V gene (reference sequence). The CDR3 is 14 residues long. The CDR3 loop is CASSKDSGSTEAFF. The CDR3 DNA follows: TGTGCCAGCAGCAAAGACTCTGGGAGCACTGAAGCTTTCTTT.

The rearrangement joins TRBV5-1 to TRBJ2-1, with 7 bases matching TRBD1. V was clipped by 0 bases and J by 2 bases; unmatched bases: 2. Germline V gene data show CDR1 as SGHRS and CDR2 as YFSETQ. There are 15 residues in the CDR3. This CDR3 is CASSLAQGAYNEQFF. The CDR3 coding sequence is TGCGCCAGCAGCTTGGCGCAGGGGGCCTACAATGAGCAGTTCTTC.

V is TRBV20-1 and J is TRBJ1-1; no clear D gene. The CDR3 consists of 14 residues. Between the trimmed V and J ends, which lost 3 bases and 4 bases, there was a span of 15 bases. The germline gives CDR1 DFQATT, CDR2 SNEGSKA (reference sequence). CDR3 sequence reads: CSASEAGRSTEAFF. As DNA, the CDR3 is TGCAGTGCTAGTGAGGCGGGCCGGAGCACTGAAGCTTTCTTT.

This clone was observed a single time. The rearrangement uses TRBV3-1 (or the pseudogene TRBV3-2) and TRBJ2-2, with D possibly matching TRBD1 (6 bases). Germline assignment: CDR1 LGHDT and CDR2 YNNKEL (reference sequence). Trimming took off 2 bases at V and 6 bases at J, with 19 bases between the two ends. The CDR3 spans 17 residues. The CDR3 DNA is TGTGCCAGCAGCCAAAGACCCGGACAGCGAGGGGCCGGGGAGCTGTTTTTT. This sequence encodes CASSQRPGQRGAGELFF.

The chain combines TRBV6-5 with TRBJ1-2; 7 nucleotides agree with TRBD1. The germline CDR1 and CDR2 sequences are MNHEY and SVGAGI. The CDR3 is 14 residues long. With V trimmed by 7 bases and J by 4 bases, 9 bases remained unmatched. The CDR3, as DNA: TGTGCCAGCAAGGGGGACAGTTACGGCTATGGCTACACCTTC. Protein sequence: CASKGDSYGYGYTF.

The V gene is TRBV7-2, the J gene TRBJ1-6; D is possibly TRBD1 (5 bases). The germline CDR1 and CDR2 sequences are SGHTA and FQGNSA. The CDR3 is 14 amino acids. The germline V and J ends were trimmed by 6 bases and 7 bases, with 13 bases remaining between them. In nucleotides, the CDR3 is TGTGCCAGCAGGAGAGGACACCAAAATTCACCCCTCCACTTT. Residues: CASRRGHQNSPLHF.

This chain links TRBV19 with TRBJ2-1; 10 bases line up with TRBD1. Per the germline V gene, CDR1 is LNHDA and CDR2 is SQIVND (reference sequence). Trimming removed 5 bases from V and 7 bases from J; junction bases left unmatched: 2. This CDR3 is built from 13 residues. The CDR3 sequence is CASSWDRGNEQFF. The CDR3 coding sequence is TGTGCCAGTAGTTGGGACAGGGGAAATGAGCAGTTCTTC. The full variable domain, its missing parts supplied by reference TRBV19 and TRBJ2-1, is DGGITQSPKYLFRKEGQNVTLSCEQNLNHDAMYWYRQDPGQGLRLIYYSQIVNDFQKGDIAEGYSVSREKKESFPLTVTSAQKNPTAFYLCASSWDRGNEQFFGPGTRLTVL.

V gene TRBV5-4 combines with J gene TRBJ1-2; 8 bases are a match to TRBD1. The junction had 8 bases not matched to a gene; V was cut back by 7 bases and J by 3 bases. The CDR3 runs 14 residues. Germline assignment: CDR1 SGHNT and CDR2 YYREEE (reference sequence). In nucleotides, the CDR3 is TGTGCCAGCTCAGCAGGGGGCGCCGACTATGGCTACACCTTC. Translated: CASSAGGADYGYTF.

A remark on this clone: The germline gene is not matched at one end of the junction; a read error may be the cause. CDR3 region: CASRLGSSALSANVLTF. For the CDR3, the DNA is TGCGCCAGCAGATTGGGGTCCTCCGCGCTTTCGGCCAACGTCCTGACTTTC. The genes are TRBV5-1 and TRBJ2-6, with D hard to call. The CDR3 covers 17 residues. From germline, CDR1 is SGHRS and CDR2 YFSETQ.

The chain has TRBV28 and TRBJ2-5; 9 bases match TRBD1. Unmatched junction bases numbered 7, after V lost 6 bases and J lost 5 bases. Germline V CDR1 and CDR2: MDHEN, SYDVKM. The CDR3 extends over 14 amino acids. The CDR3: CASRETGGWETQYF. CDR3 in DNA: TGTGCCAGCAGGGAGACAGGGGGGTGGGAGACCCAGTACTTC. Using reference TRBV28 and TRBJ2-5 for the parts outside the CDR3, the full variable domain is DVKVTQSSRYLVKRTGEKVFLECVQDMDHENMFWYRQDPGLGLRLIYFSYDVKMKEKGDIPEGYSVSREKKERFSLILESASTNQTSMYLCASRETGGWETQYFGPGTRLLVL.